Each of the 12 T cell receptor beta chains below was sequenced from the same sample in a study of shared clonotypes between healthy human individuals. Clones were read by immunoSEQ multiplex PCR, and TCRdb kept only the in-frame ones, dropping some. The sample includes 190,000 or so clones, approximately 92% of them seen just once. The sample consisted of naive CD4+ T cells sorted from blood. Indicated subset: CD45RA+ positively selected. These receptors were collected from a woman younger than 45 in good health.

V and J are TRBV11-1 and TRBJ2-7, with 10 bases identical to TRBD1. The CDR3 runs to 15 residues. Germline CDR1 SGHAT, CDR2 FQDESV (reference sequence). J was trimmed by 2 bases and V by 1 base; bases with no gene match: 2. For the CDR3, the DNA is TGTGCCAGCAGCTTAGGGGACAGGGGAACCTACGAGCAGTACTTC. Translated: CASSLGDRGTYEQYF.

This chain links TRBV28 with TRBJ1-3; the D gene is possibly TRBD1 (5 bases). The CDR3 sequence is 15 residues long. The V and J ends lost 2 bases and 0 bases respectively, with 8 bases between them. Germline CDR1 is MDHEN and CDR2 is SYDVKM. DNA of the CDR3: TGTGCCAGCAGTTTAGCCGGGACCTCTGGAAACACCATATATTTT. Residues: CASSLAGTSGNTIYF.

The rearrangement uses TRBV4-1 and TRBJ1-6; D is uncertain. The CDR3 sequence is 16 residues long. CDR1 and CDR2 (germline): MGHRA, YSYEKL. Trimming cost V 0 bases and J 9 bases, with 15 bases left between them. The CDR3 reads CASSQEPDQAGSPLHF. In DNA, the CDR3 is TGCGCCAGCAGCCAAGAACCCGACCAGGCGGGTTCACCCCTCCACTTT.

The rearrangement uses TRBV18 and TRBJ1-2; 7 bases match TRBD1. The CDR3 extends over 16 amino acids. Per the germline V gene, CDR1 is KGHSH and CDR2 is LQKENI. The trim removed 3 bases at V and 5 bases at J, leaving 12 bases unmatched. The CDR3, as DNA: TGTGCCAGCTCACCCCCCAACACCAACAGGGGTTATGGCTACACCTTC. This gives the protein CASSPPNTNRGYGYTF. Drawing the rest from reference TRBV18 and TRBJ1-2, the complete variable domain is NAGVMQNPRHLVRRRGQEARLRCSPMKGHSHVYWYRQLPEEGLKFMVYLQKENIIDESGMPKERFSAEFPKEGPSILRIQQVVRGDSAAYFCASSPPNTNRGYGYTFGSGTRLTVV.

The CDR3 sequence: CASSLDGRQPQHF. DNA for the CDR3: TGTGCCAGCAGTTTAGATGGGCGGCAGCCCCAGCATTTT. The chain couples TRBV28 to TRBJ1-5; unclear D gene. Germline assignment: CDR1 MDHEN and CDR2 SYDVKM. The CDR3 is 13 amino acids. V lost 2 bases to trimming and J lost 7 bases, with 9 bases between them.

V and J are TRBV19 and TRBJ1-4, with TRBD1 matching over 11 bases. The CDR3 extends over 17 amino acids. Germline V gene data show CDR1 as LNHDA and CDR2 as SQIVND (reference sequence). V trimming: 3 bases; J trimming: 2 bases; junction bases outside the gene matches: 5. The CDR3 region is CASSIRDRGSTNEKLFF. As DNA, the CDR3 is TGTGCCAGTAGTATCCGGGACAGGGGGTCGACTAATGAAAAACTGTTTTTT.

The CDR3 region is CASSDPNLPGRTFF. CDR3 bases: TGTGCCAGCAGTGACCCTAACCTTCCGGGCCGAACTTTCTTT. The chain carries TRBV6-4 and TRBJ1-1, with unresolved D. Deletions cut 2 bases from V and 12 bases from J, with 19 bases between. This CDR3 spans 14 amino acids. Germline CDR1 reads MRHNA; CDR2 reads SNTAGT.

V and J are TRBV6-6 and TRBJ1-1, with unresolved D. CDR3 length: 14 amino acids. V was clipped by 2 bases and J by 3 bases, with 10 bases between them. Germline lookup yields CDR1 MNHNY and CDR2 SVGAGI (reference sequence). DNA of the CDR3: TGTGCCAGCAGTTACGCAAGCGGGGACACTGAAGCTTTCTTT. Translated: CASSYASGDTEAFF.

The chain carries TRBV7-9 and TRBJ1-1; D not certain. From germline, CDR1 is SEHNR and CDR2 FQNEAQ (reference sequence). This CDR3 is 15 amino acids long. V was pared by 6 bases and J by 3 bases, with 17 bases between. The CDR3 protein is CASSLTGPRDTEAFF. The CDR3 nucleotides are TGTGCCAGCAGTCTGACGGGCCCCCGGGACACTGAAGCTTTCTTT.

The chain couples TRBV6-1 to TRBJ1-5; TRBD1 might be the D (5 bases). Per germline, CDR1 MNHNS and CDR2 SASEGT. This CDR3 spans 13 amino acids. Trimming removed 6 bases from V and 6 bases from J, with 12 bases in between. CDR3 loop: CASSTGLSQPQHF. The CDR3 DNA is TGTGCCAGCAGCACAGGTTTGAGTCAGCCCCAGCATTTT.

This CDR3 is CASSQREGDTEAFF. As DNA, the CDR3 is TGTGCCAGCAGCCAACGGGAGGGGGACACTGAAGCTTTCTTT. The rearrangement uses TRBV4-2 and TRBJ1-1; tentative D call: TRBD1 (6 bases). The ends were cut back, 2 bases at V and 3 bases at J, with 10 bases in the middle. CDR3 length: 14 residues. CDR1 is LGHNA and CDR2 is YNFKEQ in the germline V gene.

The genes are TRBV18 and TRBJ2-6; D is possibly TRBD1 (6 bases). The CDR3 consists of 15 residues. Germline V gene sequence: CDR1 KGHSH, CDR2 LQKENI. Trimming shortened V by 5 bases and J by 0 bases, and 8 bases separated the two germline ends. The CDR3 here is CASSSQGSGANVLTF. The CDR3 DNA sequence: TGTGCCAGCTCATCACAGGGCTCTGGGGCCAACGTCCTGACTTTC. The variable domain in full, completed from reference TRBV18 and TRBJ2-6, reads NAGVMQNPRHLVRRRGQEARLRCSPMKGHSHVYWYRQLPEEGLKFMVYLQKENIIDESGMPKERFSAEFPKEGPSILRIQQVVRGDSAAYFCASSSQGSGANVLTFGAGSRLTVL.